The rows below give T cell receptor beta chains drawn from one sample of a study of blood T cell repertoires in COVID-19. Assay: immunoSEQ multiplex PCR; the TCRdb copy retains only in-frame clones and omits some. Of about 470,000 clones in the sample, roughly 87% were seen once. The sequencing input was PBMCs or T cells enriched from blood (not recorded which). These receptors all come from a woman younger than 35 who had recovered from COVID-19. Both conserved end residues are part of each CDR3. Some rows mark clone size as missing; the rest say once, few, many or name a class of expanded clone.

v_gene: TRBV27; abundance: .; CDR3aa: CASSLDRANTEAFF
v_gene: TRBV5-4; abundance: .; CDR3aa: CASSLTGQNTIYF
v_gene: TRBV3-1/TRBV3-2; abundance: .; CDR3aa: CASSQQGSGLGTEAFF
v_gene: TRBV30; abundance: .; CDR3aa: CAWTSTPDKPQGYGYTF
v_gene: TRBV11-2; abundance: .; CDR3aa: CASSWDRRGGNTEAFF
v_gene: TRBV6-5; abundance: once; CDR3aa: CASSHRGISTDTQYF
v_gene: TRBV5-1; abundance: .; CDR3aa: CASSSEGGSNQPQHF
v_gene: TRBV9; abundance: .; CDR3aa: CASGGPGANVLTF
v_gene: TRBV3-1/TRBV3-2; abundance: .; CDR3aa: CASRQGDTQYF
v_gene: TRBV5-1; abundance: .; CDR3aa: CASSSPDRGIDEQFF
v_gene: TRBV30; abundance: .; CDR3aa: CAWSVRPGPSAGGRTDTQYF
v_gene: TRBV6-5; abundance: .; CDR3aa: CASREGGDREAFF
v_gene: TRBV19; abundance: .; CDR3aa: CASMDWGQPNEKLFF
v_gene: TRBV5-1; abundance: .; CDR3aa: CASSPSTVNTEAFF
v_gene: TRBV30; abundance: .; CDR3aa: CAWRPGTYSNQPQHF
v_gene: TRBV6-1; abundance: .; CDR3aa: CASSEWTGFVEAFF
v_gene: TRBV20-1; abundance: .; CDR3aa: CSANRYNEQFF
v_gene: TRBV30; abundance: .; CDR3aa: CAWSRGSGWNTEAFF
v_gene: TRBV11-2; abundance: .; CDR3aa: CASSLRTGDSNQPQHF
v_gene: TRBV6-1; abundance: many; CDR3aa: CASSELKMTVSGANVLTF
v_gene: TRBV11-2; abundance: .; CDR3aa: CASSLAARHEQYF
v_gene: TRBV28; abundance: .; CDR3aa: CASSSPPSLRYEQYF
v_gene: TRBV7-8; abundance: .; CDR3aa: CASSFLGQGPDTQYF
v_gene: TRBV2; abundance: .; CDR3aa: CASSGREGTEAFF
v_gene: TRBV6-1; abundance: .; CDR3aa: CASSEAEGAGYGITGELFF
v_gene: TRBV2; abundance: once; CDR3aa: CASQGDYYGYTF
v_gene: TRBV5-1; abundance: .; CDR3aa: CASSRIPGLDTGELFF
v_gene: TRBV30; abundance: once; CDR3aa: CAWSGEGQPQHF
v_gene: TRBV7-9; abundance: .; CDR3aa: CASSLPSGGPRPEQYF
v_gene: TRBV6-5; abundance: .; CDR3aa: CASSLPGGTGDGYTF
v_gene: TRBV5-1; abundance: .; CDR3aa: CASSDRDTANTGELFF